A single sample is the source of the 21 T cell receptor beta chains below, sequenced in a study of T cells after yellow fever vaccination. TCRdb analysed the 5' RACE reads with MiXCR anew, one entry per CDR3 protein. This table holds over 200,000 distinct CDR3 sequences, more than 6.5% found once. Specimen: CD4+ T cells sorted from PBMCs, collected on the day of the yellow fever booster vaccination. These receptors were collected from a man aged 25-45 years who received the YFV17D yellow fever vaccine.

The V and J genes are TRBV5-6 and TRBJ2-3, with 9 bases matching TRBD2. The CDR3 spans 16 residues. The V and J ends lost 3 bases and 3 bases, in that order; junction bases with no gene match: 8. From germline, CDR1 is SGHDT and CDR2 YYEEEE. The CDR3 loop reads CASSSYSGGGTDTQYF. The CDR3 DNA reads TGTGCCAGCAGCTCCTATAGCGGGGGAGGGACAGATACGCAGTATTTT.

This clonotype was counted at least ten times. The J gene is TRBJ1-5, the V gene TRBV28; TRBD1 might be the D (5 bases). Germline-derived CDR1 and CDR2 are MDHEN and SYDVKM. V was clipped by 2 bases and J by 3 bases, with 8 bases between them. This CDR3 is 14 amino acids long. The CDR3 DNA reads TGTGCCAGCAGTTTAGGGGGGACCAATCAGCCCCAGCATTTT. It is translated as CASSLGGTNQPQHF.

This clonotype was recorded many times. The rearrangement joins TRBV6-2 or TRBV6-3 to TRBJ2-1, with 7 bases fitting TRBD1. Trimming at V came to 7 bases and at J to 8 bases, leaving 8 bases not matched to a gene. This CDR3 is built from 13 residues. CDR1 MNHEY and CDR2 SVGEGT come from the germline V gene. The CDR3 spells CASTRGMRDEQFF. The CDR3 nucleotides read TGTGCCAGCACCAGGGGGATGAGGGATGAGCAGTTCTTC.

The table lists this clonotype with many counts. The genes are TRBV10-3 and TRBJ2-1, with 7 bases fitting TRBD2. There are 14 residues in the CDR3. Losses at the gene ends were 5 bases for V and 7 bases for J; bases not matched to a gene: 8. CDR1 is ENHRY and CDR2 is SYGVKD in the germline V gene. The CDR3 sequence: CAISSERDGNEQFF. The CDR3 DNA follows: TGTGCCATCAGTTCCGAGCGGGACGGAAATGAGCAGTTCTTC.

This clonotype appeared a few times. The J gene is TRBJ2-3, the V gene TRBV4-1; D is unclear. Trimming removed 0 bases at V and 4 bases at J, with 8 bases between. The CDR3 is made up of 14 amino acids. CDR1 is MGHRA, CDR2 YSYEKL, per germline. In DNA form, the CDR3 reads TGCGCCAGCAGCCAAGAGCATACCGCAGATACGCAGTATTTT. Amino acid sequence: CASSQEHTADTQYF.

The CDR3 DNA reads TGTGCCAGCTCTGGAGTGGGGATGGCGAACACTGAAGCTTTCTTT. Translation gives CASSGVGMANTEAFF. The chain couples TRBV18 to TRBJ1-1; unclear D gene. The CDR3 extends over 15 amino acids. Trimming pared 6 bases from V and 1 base from J, leaving 15 bases between. Germline CDR1 is KGHSH and CDR2 is LQKENI.

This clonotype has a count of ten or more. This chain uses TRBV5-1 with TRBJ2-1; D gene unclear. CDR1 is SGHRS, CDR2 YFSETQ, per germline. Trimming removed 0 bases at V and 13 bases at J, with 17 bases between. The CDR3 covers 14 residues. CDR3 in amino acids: CASSLGFGETSQFF. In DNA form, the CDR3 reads TGCGCCAGCAGCTTGGGGTTTGGGGAAACGTCACAGTTCTTC.

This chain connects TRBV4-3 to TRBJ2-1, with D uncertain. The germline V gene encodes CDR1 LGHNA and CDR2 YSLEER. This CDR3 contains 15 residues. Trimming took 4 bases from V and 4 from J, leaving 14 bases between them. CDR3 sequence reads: CASSRTHGPYNEQFF. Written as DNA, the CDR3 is TGCGCCAGCAGCCGCACCCACGGCCCTTACAATGAGCAGTTCTTC.

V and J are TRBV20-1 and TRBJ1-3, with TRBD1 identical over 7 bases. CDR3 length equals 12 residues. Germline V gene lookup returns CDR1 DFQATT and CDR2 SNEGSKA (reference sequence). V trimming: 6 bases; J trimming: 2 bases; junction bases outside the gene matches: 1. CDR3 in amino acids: CSAGTAGNTIYF. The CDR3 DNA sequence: TGCAGTGCCGGGACAGCTGGAAACACCATATATTTT.

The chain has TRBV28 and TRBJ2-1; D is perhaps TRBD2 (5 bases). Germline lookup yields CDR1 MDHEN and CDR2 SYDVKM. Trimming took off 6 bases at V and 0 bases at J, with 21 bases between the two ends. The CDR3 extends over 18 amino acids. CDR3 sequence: CASRTPRRLLSSYNEQFF. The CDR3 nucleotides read TGTGCCAGCAGGACTCCCCGTCGACTACTGAGCTCCTACAATGAGCAGTTCTTC.

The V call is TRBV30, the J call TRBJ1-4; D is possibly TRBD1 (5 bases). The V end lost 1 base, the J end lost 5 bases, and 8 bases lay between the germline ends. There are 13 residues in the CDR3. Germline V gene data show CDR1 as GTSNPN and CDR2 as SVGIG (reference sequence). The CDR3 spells CAWSGYRNEKLFF. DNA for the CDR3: TGTGCCTGGAGTGGTTACAGGAATGAAAAACTGTTTTTT.

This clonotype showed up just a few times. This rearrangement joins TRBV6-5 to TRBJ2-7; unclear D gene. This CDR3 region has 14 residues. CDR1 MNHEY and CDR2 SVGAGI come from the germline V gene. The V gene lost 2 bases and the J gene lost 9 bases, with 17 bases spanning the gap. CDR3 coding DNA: TGTGCCAGCAGTTACATGGCATCCACGGGCGTGCAGTACTTC. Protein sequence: CASSYMASTGVQYF.

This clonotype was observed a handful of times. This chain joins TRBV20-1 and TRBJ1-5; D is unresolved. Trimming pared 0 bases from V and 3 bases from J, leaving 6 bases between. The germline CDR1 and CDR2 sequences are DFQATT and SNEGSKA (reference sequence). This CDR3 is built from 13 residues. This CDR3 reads CSARDRINQPQHF. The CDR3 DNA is TGCAGTGCTAGAGATAGGATCAATCAGCCCCAGCATTTT.

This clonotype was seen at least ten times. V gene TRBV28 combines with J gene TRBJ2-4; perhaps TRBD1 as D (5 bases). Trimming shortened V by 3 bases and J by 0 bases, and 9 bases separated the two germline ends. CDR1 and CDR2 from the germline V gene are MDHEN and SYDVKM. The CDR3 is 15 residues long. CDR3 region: CASSFTDTAKNIQYF. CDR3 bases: TGTGCCAGCAGTTTTACGGACACAGCCAAAAACATTCAGTACTTC.

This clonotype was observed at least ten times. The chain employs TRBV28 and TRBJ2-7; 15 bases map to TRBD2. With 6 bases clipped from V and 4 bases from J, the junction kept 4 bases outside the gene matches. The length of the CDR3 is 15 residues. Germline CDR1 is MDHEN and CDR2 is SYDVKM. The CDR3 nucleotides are TGTGCCAGCAGCTTGGGACTAGCGGGAGGATACGAGCAGTACTTC. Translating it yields CASSLGLAGGYEQYF. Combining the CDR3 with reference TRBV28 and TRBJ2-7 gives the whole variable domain DVKVTQSSRYLVKRTGEKVFLECVQDMDHENMFWYRQDPGLGLRLIYFSYDVKMKEKGDIPEGYSVSREKKERFSLILESASTNQTSMYLCASSLGLAGGYEQYFGPGTRLTVT.

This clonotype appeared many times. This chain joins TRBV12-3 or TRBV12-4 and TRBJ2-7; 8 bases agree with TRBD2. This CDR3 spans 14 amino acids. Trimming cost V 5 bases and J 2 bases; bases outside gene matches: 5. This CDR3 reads CASSATSATYEQYF. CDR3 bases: TGTGCCAGCAGTGCGACTAGCGCAACCTACGAGCAGTACTTC.

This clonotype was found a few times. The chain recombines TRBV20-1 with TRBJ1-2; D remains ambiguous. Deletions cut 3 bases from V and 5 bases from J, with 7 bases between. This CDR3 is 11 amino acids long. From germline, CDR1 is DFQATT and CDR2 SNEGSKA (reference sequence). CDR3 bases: TGCAGTGCTAGTCGAGGTTATGGCTACACCTTC. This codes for CSASRGYGYTF.

Here the CDR3 reads CASSAEMTGVSTDTQYF. CDR3 DNA sequence: TGTGCCAGCAGTGCCGAGATGACAGGGGTTAGCACAGATACGCAGTATTTT. The chain uses TRBV2 and TRBJ2-3; 8 bases align to TRBD1. The CDR3 runs 17 residues. In germline, CDR1 is SNHLY, CDR2 FYNNEI. Germline trimming cut 4 bases from V and 0 bases from J; bases unmatched to any gene: 9.

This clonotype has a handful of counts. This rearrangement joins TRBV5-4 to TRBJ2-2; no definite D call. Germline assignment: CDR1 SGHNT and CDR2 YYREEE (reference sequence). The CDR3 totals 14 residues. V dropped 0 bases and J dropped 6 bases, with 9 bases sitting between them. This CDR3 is CASSLGSDAGELFF. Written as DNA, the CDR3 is TGTGCCAGCAGCTTGGGGTCTGACGCCGGGGAGCTGTTTTTT.

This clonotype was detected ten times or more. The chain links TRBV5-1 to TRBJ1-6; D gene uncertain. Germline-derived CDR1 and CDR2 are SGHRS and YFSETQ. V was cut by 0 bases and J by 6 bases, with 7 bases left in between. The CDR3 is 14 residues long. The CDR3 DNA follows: TGCGCCAGCAGCTTGGTCGCCGGTAATTCACCCCTCCACTTT. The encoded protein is CASSLVAGNSPLHF.

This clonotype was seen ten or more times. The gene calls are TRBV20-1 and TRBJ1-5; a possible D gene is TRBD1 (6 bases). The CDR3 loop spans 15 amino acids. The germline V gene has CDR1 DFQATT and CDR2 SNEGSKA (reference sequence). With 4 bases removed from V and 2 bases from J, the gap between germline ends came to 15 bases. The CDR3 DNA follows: TGCAGTGCTATAGAGAGACAGGCGGGCAATCAGCCCCAGCATTTT. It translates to CSAIERQAGNQPQHF.